These 17 T cell receptor beta chains were all obtained from the same sample, sequenced in a study of control samples from healthy donors and cancer patients. The protocol was immunoSEQ multiplex PCR, while the TCRdb copy is restricted to in-frame clones and leaves out a portion. Of 95,000 to 150,000 clones in the sample, about 91% are singletons; the top ten hold 3% to 4%. Input material: blood. Receptor source: a man between 40 and 49 years old in good health.

The chain recombines TRBV29-1 with TRBJ2-2; D possibly corresponds to TRBD1 (6 bases). CDR1 and CDR2 (germline): SQVTM, ANQGSEA. The CDR3 runs 15 residues. The V end lost 7 bases, the J end lost 0 bases, and 15 bases lay between the germline ends. The CDR3 sequence: CSGTLDRANTGELFF. DNA of the CDR3: TGCAGCGGGACTTTGGACAGAGCGAACACCGGGGAGCTGTTTTTT.

The CDR3 loop reads CAWPNHNSPLHF. The CDR3 nucleotides read TGTGCCTGGCCTAACCACAATTCACCCCTCCACTTT. The V gene is TRBV30, the J gene TRBJ1-6; no clear D gene. Per germline, CDR1 GTSNPN and CDR2 SVGIG (reference sequence). The V end was cut by 5 bases, the J end by 7 bases, with 9 bases between. The CDR3 covers 12 residues.

This clone was counted once. The genes are TRBV6-6 and TRBJ2-7; D ambiguous. Trimming removed 2 bases at V and 3 bases at J, with 11 bases between. CDR1 is MNHNY, CDR2 SVGAGI, per germline (reference sequence). The CDR3 totals 14 residues. The CDR3: CASSYGARNYEQYF. CDR3 sequence (DNA): TGTGCCAGCAGTTACGGAGCCAGAAACTACGAGCAGTACTTC.

The rearrangement links TRBV18 to TRBJ2-3, with 8 bases aligning to TRBD1. With 4 bases clipped from V and 3 bases from J, the junction kept 6 bases outside the gene matches. Germline V gene lookup returns CDR1 KGHSH and CDR2 LQKENI. The CDR3 consists of 15 residues. CDR3 amino acids: CASSQRQGWTDTQYF. As DNA, the CDR3 is TGTGCCAGCTCACAGAGACAGGGGTGGACAGATACGCAGTATTTT.

The chain has TRBV5-5 and TRBJ2-3; 9 bases align to TRBD1. The V gene end was trimmed by 4 bases and the J gene end by 5 bases; junction bases not matched to a gene: 8. CDR1 and CDR2 from the germline V gene are SGHKS and YYEKEE (reference sequence). The CDR3 consists of 15 residues. Here the CDR3 reads CASSTVPGQGDTQYF. Here the CDR3 DNA reads TGTGCCAGCAGCACTGTCCCGGGACAGGGAGATACGCAGTATTTT.

The V and J genes are TRBV21-1 and TRBJ2-3; the table's D call TRBD2 went unverified against the DNA. TRBV21-1 is a documented pseudogene. CDR3 length: 14 amino acids. CDR3 amino acids: CASSIRDLGDTQYF. DNA for the CDR3: TGTGCCAGCAGCATTCGGGACTTGGGAGATACGCAGTATTTT.

J is TRBJ2-3 and V is TRBV2; 9 nucleotides align to TRBD1. Looked up from germline, CDR1 is SNHLY and CDR2 is FYNNEI. V shed 8 bases and J 4 bases; nucleotides not matched to a gene: 7. CDR3 size: 14 residues. The CDR3 reads CASLQGARADTQYF. DNA for the CDR3: TGTGCCAGCCTACAGGGGGCGCGTGCAGATACGCAGTATTTT.

The chain joins TRBV27 to TRBJ1-1; a weak D match, TRBD1 (5 bases). The CDR3 has 16 amino acids. The V end was cut by 1 base, the J end by 2 bases, with 14 bases between. The germline V gene encodes CDR1 MNHEY and CDR2 SMNVEV (reference sequence). The CDR3 coding sequence is TGTGCCAGCAGTTTATTGGGGCCGAAAATTAACACTGAAGCTTTCTTT. This translates into CASSLLGPKINTEAFF.

The chain has TRBV6-5 and TRBJ2-7; D is ambiguous. Between the trimmed V and J ends, which lost 0 bases and 3 bases, there was a span of 9 bases. Germline V gives CDR1 MNHEY, CDR2 SVGAGI. This CDR3 contains 14 residues. The CDR3 loop is CASSYSGENYEQYF. The DNA for the CDR3 is TGTGCCAGCAGTTACTCTGGAGAAAACTACGAGCAGTACTTC.

V is TRBV3-1 (or the pseudogene TRBV3-2) and J is TRBJ1-2; TRBD1 agrees at 7 bases. Germline values: CDR1 LGHDT, CDR2 YNNKEL (reference sequence). This CDR3 has 13 residues. Trimming took 4 bases from V and 5 from J; bases not matched to a gene: 4. Here the CDR3 reads CASSPMTGYGYTF. The CDR3 DNA follows: TGTGCCAGCAGCCCTATGACAGGGTATGGCTACACCTTC.

The gene calls are TRBV6-5 and TRBJ2-3, with D perhaps TRBD1 (6 bases). This CDR3 has 12 amino acids. The germline V gene has CDR1 MNHEY and CDR2 SVGAGI. Between the trimmed V and J ends, which lost 2 bases and 9 bases, there was a span of 9 bases. For the CDR3, the DNA is TGTGCCAGCAGTTACCCTACAGGGACGCAGTATTTT. It codes for CASSYPTGTQYF.

The V and J genes are TRBV27 and TRBJ2-7, with 10 bases fitting TRBD1. The CDR3 is 16 amino acids. Germline V gene lookup returns CDR1 MNHEY and CDR2 SMNVEV (reference sequence). J gave up 2 bases and V 3 bases, and 7 bases lay outside the gene matches. The chain's CDR3 is CASSFRGTGDPYEQYF. CDR3 nucleotide sequence: TGTGCCAGCAGTTTCCGCGGGACAGGGGACCCCTACGAGCAGTACTTC.

This clone appeared once. This chain uses TRBV5-1 with TRBJ2-7; 13 bases are shared with TRBD2. Unmatched junction bases numbered 5, after V lost 4 bases and J lost 7 bases. This CDR3 is built from 14 residues. Germline lookup yields CDR1 SGHRS and CDR2 YFSETQ. CDR3 nucleotides: TGCGCCAGCAGCGAACTAGCGGGGGGGCGTGAGCAGTACTTC. Protein sequence: CASSELAGGREQYF.

The rearrangement joins TRBV19 to TRBJ2-3, with 7 bases aligning to TRBD1. V shed 5 bases, J shed 1 base, and the junction held 3 bases outside the gene matches. This CDR3 has 14 residues. Germline V gene lookup returns CDR1 LNHDA and CDR2 SQIVND (reference sequence). The CDR3 region has the DNA TGTGCCAGTAGTGTCGGACAGGGCACAGATACGCAGTATTTT. Translated: CASSVGQGTDTQYF.

The V and J genes are TRBV6-2 or TRBV6-3 and TRBJ2-1, with a weak D call TRBD2 (6 bases). Trimming cost V 6 bases and J 10 bases, with 19 bases left between them. CDR3 length: 14 residues. Germline V gene lookup returns CDR1 MNHEY and CDR2 SVGEGT. This CDR3 reads CASSHGRGDREQFF. CDR3 coding DNA: TGTGCCAGCAGCCATGGGCGCGGGGATCGGGAGCAGTTCTTC.

V usage is TRBV7-8 and J usage is TRBJ2-5; no clear D. V lost 0 bases and J 0 bases, leaving 5 bases between the germline ends. CDR3 length equals 14 residues. From germline, CDR1 is SGHVS and CDR2 FQNEAQ. The CDR3 sequence: CASSLAPNQETQYF. The CDR3 coding sequence is TGTGCCAGCAGCTTAGCGCCCAACCAAGAGACCCAGTACTTC.

The chain employs TRBV5-1 and TRBJ2-2, with D possibly TRBD1 on 6 matching bases. Trimming took off 5 bases at V and 0 bases at J, with 11 bases between the two ends. CDR1 and CDR2 from the germline V gene are SGHRS and YFSETQ. The CDR3 sequence is 15 residues long. The CDR3 region has the DNA TGCGCCAGCAGTAAACAGGGACCGAACACCGGGGAGCTGTTTTTT. Translated, it gives CASSKQGPNTGELFF.